This T cell receptor beta chain was captured by sequencing in a study of response to subunit inactivated influenza vaccine. Study-wide findings and caveats: Each seasonal influenza vaccination recruits few new T cells, the authors suggested.

MiXCR, applied by TCRdb to the RT-PCR reads, yields one record per CDR3 protein. The sample holds a few hundred thousand distinct CDR3 sequences, around a fifth seen once. As concerns this clonotype: Its target is not known.

V dropped 5 bases and J dropped 4; count of bases not matched to a gene: 7. CDR3 length equals 17 residues. Germline V CDR1 and CDR2: SGHNT, YENEEA. The sample was PBMCs from blood, taken about 20 months after vaccination. This receptor was identified in a man between 45 and 75 years old who received an inactivated influenza vaccine. The chain has TRBV11-3 and TRBJ2-1, with 14 bases lining up with TRBD2. DNA for the CDR3: TGTGCCAGCAGCCTAGGGACTAGCGGGGGAGCATACAATGAGCAGTTCTTC. Its translation: CASSLGTSGGAYNEQFF.